The 24 T cell receptor beta chains reported below all come from one sample, sequenced in a study of T cell repertoires in cytomegalovirus infection. MiXCR was run by TCRdb on the reads, yielding one entry per CDR3 protein. The sample holds approximately 500,000 distinct CDR3 sequences, approximately 17% seen once. Sequencing was performed on CD8+ T cells from PBMCs. The receptors were gathered from a human donor in good health (CMV status not recorded). Some clones in this sample may be carry-over from other donors' samples.

This clonotype turned up a few times. The J gene is TRBJ1-2, the V gene TRBV28; TRBD1 agrees at 11 bases. Trimming removed 6 bases from V and 7 bases from J; junction bases left unmatched: 1. Germline V gene data show CDR1 as MDHEN and CDR2 as SYDVKM. This CDR3 spans 12 amino acids. The CDR3 bases are TGTGCCAGCAGGGGACAGGGGGTTGGCTACACCTTC. Amino acid sequence: CASRGQGVGYTF.

This clonotype appeared many times. The rearrangement links TRBV10-3 to TRBJ1-2; the D gene is possibly TRBD1 (5 bases). The V gene lost 10 bases and the J gene lost 10 bases, with 22 bases spanning the gap. Germline V gene lookup returns CDR1 ENHRY and CDR2 SYGVKD. The CDR3 loop spans 13 amino acids. The CDR3, as DNA: TGTGCCACCTTGGAAGGGACGGTTTCGTTCTACACCTTC. Its protein product is CATLEGTVSFYTF.

This clonotype was detected many times. The V call is TRBV14, the J call TRBJ1-2; D is uncertain. This CDR3 is built from 12 residues. Germline lookup yields CDR1 SGHDN and CDR2 FVKESK. Between the trimmed V and J ends, which lost 4 bases and 4 bases, there was a span of 7 bases. The CDR3 nucleotides read TGTGCCAGCAGCCCGGTCCTCTATGGCTACACCTTC. This gives the protein CASSPVLYGYTF.

This chain joins TRBV28 and TRBJ2-1; 12 nucleotides match TRBD1. Germline trimming cut 3 bases from V and 6 bases from J; bases unmatched to any gene: 6. The CDR3 contains 16 residues. Germline CDR1 MDHEN, CDR2 SYDVKM. Here the CDR3 reads CASSFIPGQGANEQFF. CDR3 sequence (DNA): TGTGCCAGCAGTTTTATACCGGGACAGGGGGCCAATGAGCAGTTCTTC.

This clonotype was seen a handful of times. The rearrangement links TRBV27 to TRBJ1-2, with D maybe TRBD1 (5 bases). Germline CDR1 reads MNHEY; CDR2 reads SMNVEV (reference sequence). The CDR3 loop spans 12 amino acids. V was shortened by 2 bases and J by 6 bases, with 7 bases between the two germline ends. CDR3 DNA sequence: TGTGCCAGCAGTTTACAGGGCCATGGCTACACCTTC. This encodes CASSLQGHGYTF.

This clonotype was counted between two and nine times. V gene TRBV6-6 combines with J gene TRBJ2-7, with D possibly matching TRBD1 (6 bases). The CDR3 spans 13 residues. The germline gives CDR1 MNHNY, CDR2 SVGAGI (reference sequence). Trimming shortened V by 6 bases and J by 5 bases, and 14 bases separated the two germline ends. The CDR3 spells CASSYRVVDEQYF. CDR3 coding DNA: TGTGCCAGCAGCTACAGGGTTGTCGACGAGCAGTACTTC.

This clonotype appeared many times. The V and J genes are TRBV12-3 or TRBV12-4 and TRBJ1-4; weak D call: TRBD1 (6 bases). The CDR3 length is 13 residues. Trimming shortened V by 7 bases and J by 5 bases, and 11 bases separated the two germline ends. The DNA of the CDR3 is TGTGCCAGCAAAGTGGGGGGCAATGAAAAACTGTTTTTT. Encoded protein: CASKVGGNEKLFF.

The table lists this clonotype with a few counts. The chain couples TRBV5-4 to TRBJ2-2; 8 bases map to TRBD2. V dropped 2 bases and J dropped 7; count of bases not matched to a gene: 7. CDR3 length: 15 amino acids. Germline V gene lookup returns CDR1 SGHNT and CDR2 YYREEE (reference sequence). In DNA form, the CDR3 reads TGTGCCAGCAGCTTAAAGCGGGAGACTGGCGGGGAGCTGTTTTTT. Translation: CASSLKRETGGELFF. Filled out from reference TRBV5-4 and TRBJ2-2, the complete variable domain reads ETGVTQSPTHLIKTRGQQVTLRCSSQSGHNTVSWYQQALGQGPQFIFQYYREEENGRGNFPPRFSGLQFPNYSSELNVNALELDDSALYLCASSLKRETGGELFFGEGSRLTVL.

The J gene is TRBJ2-5, the V gene TRBV9; D tentatively fits TRBD1 or TRBD2 (6 bases each). This CDR3 has 15 residues. Germline V lookup: CDR1 SGDLS, CDR2 YYNGEE. V was pared by 0 bases and J by 4 bases, with 13 bases between. The CDR3, as DNA: TGTGCCAGCAGCGTAGGGGGGGCTAGCATAGAGACCCAGTACTTC. Protein: CASSVGGASIETQYF.

This clonotype has just a few counts. The genes are TRBV9 and TRBJ2-7; 10 bases are a match to TRBD2. The CDR3 covers 19 residues. Looked up from germline, CDR1 is SGDLS and CDR2 is YYNGEE. The ends lost 7 bases at V and 2 bases at J; junction bases unmatched: 21. The CDR3 nucleotides read TGTGCCAGCTCCCCCGAGGGGTCTAGCGGGAGTCGTCCTACCTACGAGCAGTACTTC. Amino acid sequence: CASSPEGSSGSRPTYEQYF.

Comments on this clonotype: The germline gene is not matched at one end of the junction; a read error may be the cause. J is TRBJ1-4 and V is TRBV12-3 or TRBV12-4, with D perhaps matching TRBD1 (6 bases). The CDR3 is 16 residues long. CDR3 sequence: CDSSFPQGPLGEKLFF. The CDR3 DNA reads TGTGACAGCAGTTTCCCGCAGGGGCCCTTGGGTGAAAAACTGTTTTTT.

CDR3 DNA sequence: TGTGCCAGCAGTTTCGGCTCGGAAAATTACGAGCAGTACTTC. Protein product: CASSFGSENYEQYF. The genes are TRBV27 and TRBJ2-7, with D uncertain. The germline CDR1 and CDR2 sequences are MNHEY and SMNVEV (reference sequence). This CDR3 spans 14 amino acids. The germline V and J ends were trimmed by 3 bases and 4 bases, with 13 bases remaining between them.

This clonotype was detected only a few times. The CDR3 region has the DNA TGTGCCAGTGCTGACAGGCTAGGAGATTTAGCCAAAAACATTCAGTACTTC. Its translation: CASADRLGDLAKNIQYF. The chain combines TRBV19 with TRBJ2-4; tentatively, D is TRBD1 (6 bases). The CDR3 is 17 residues long. Trimming took 8 bases from V and 0 from J, leaving 20 bases between them. The germline V gene has CDR1 LNHDA and CDR2 SQIVND (reference sequence).

V is TRBV19 and J is TRBJ2-2; 11 positions match TRBD1. V dropped 3 bases and J dropped 3; count of bases not matched to a gene: 3. The CDR3 contains 16 residues. Germline V gene data show CDR1 as LNHDA and CDR2 as SQIVND (reference sequence). The CDR3 region has the DNA TGTGCCAGTAGTATGGACAGGGGGCGAGACACCGGGGAGCTGTTTTTT. Translation gives CASSMDRGRDTGELFF.

As regards this clonotype: An end of the junction differs from the germline gene, which may be a read error. The V call is TRBV4-1, the J call TRBJ2-7, with 10 bases matching TRBD1. This CDR3 is 15 amino acids long. Germline values: CDR1 MGHRA, CDR2 YSYEKL. Here the CDR3 DNA reads TGTGCCAGCAGCCAAGGACAGGGGGAAGGCTACGAGCAGTACTTC. This codes for CASSQGQGEGYEQYF.

The chain has TRBV11-1 and TRBJ2-7; TRBD1 agrees at 9 bases. Trimming took 6 bases from V and 2 from J; bases not matched to a gene: 14. CDR3 length: 17 residues. Germline CDR1 SGHAT, CDR2 FQDESV (reference sequence). The CDR3: CASRGGTGSLVPYEQYF. As DNA, the CDR3 is TGTGCCAGCAGGGGCGGGACAGGGTCCCTTGTCCCCTACGAGCAGTACTTC.

The chain has TRBV10-3 and TRBJ1-4; 7 bases align to TRBD1. CDR1 ENHRY and CDR2 SYGVKD come from the germline V gene. CDR3 length equals 13 residues. V dropped 10 bases and J dropped 12; count of bases not matched to a gene: 14. The DNA of the CDR3 is TGTGCCACCCATACAGGGGACGGGGGAGAACTGTTTTTT. It is translated as CATHTGDGGELFF.

This clonotype was counted at least ten times. J is TRBJ2-2 and V is TRBV27, with TRBD1 matching 11 bases. CDR3 length equals 15 residues. The J segment lost 4 bases and the V segment lost 4 bases, leaving 2 bases of the junction unmatched. The germline gives CDR1 MNHEY, CDR2 SMNVEV (reference sequence). DNA of the CDR3: TGTGCCAGCAGTTCTGGGACAGGGGGCACCGGGGAGCTGTTTTTT. Translating gives CASSSGTGGTGELFF.

The rearrangement links TRBV20-1 to TRBJ2-1; D is tentatively TRBD1 or TRBD2 (5 bases each). Germline V gene data show CDR1 as DFQATT and CDR2 as SNEGSKA (reference sequence). The ends were cut back, 5 bases at V and 4 bases at J, with 12 bases in the middle. The CDR3 runs 13 residues. CDR3 bases: TGCAGTGCTCTGGTTGGGACGTACAATGAGCAGTTCTTC. Translated: CSALVGTYNEQFF.

In this sample, this clonotype turned up a few times. V usage is TRBV29-1 and J usage is TRBJ1-5, with TRBD1 as a possible D gene (6 bases). There are 16 residues in the CDR3. The V gene lost 3 bases and the J gene lost 3 bases, with 18 bases spanning the gap. Per germline, CDR1 SQVTM and CDR2 ANQGSEA. The CDR3, as DNA: TGCAGCGTTGAGGGGAACAGGGCAAAGAACAATCAGCCCCAGCATTTT. It translates to CSVEGNRAKNNQPQHF.

This clonotype was counted many times. The rearrangement links TRBV10-3 to TRBJ1-1, with 9 bases matching TRBD1. The V gene end was trimmed by 0 bases and the J gene end by 1 base; junction bases not matched to a gene: 3. The CDR3 contains 16 residues. Per germline, CDR1 ENHRY and CDR2 SYGVKD. CDR3 sequence: CAISESGGQGNTEAFF. CDR3 sequence (DNA): TGTGCCATCAGTGAGTCAGGGGGACAGGGGAACACTGAAGCTTTCTTT.

There are many counts of this clonotype. The chain uses TRBV7-9 and TRBJ1-1; 9 bases fit TRBD1. Germline CDR1 is SEHNR and CDR2 is FQNEAQ (reference sequence). The CDR3 spans 15 residues. V was clipped by 3 bases and J by 2 bases; unmatched bases: 4. The DNA for the CDR3 is TGTGCCAGCAGCTTTCTGACAGGGGGTAACACTGAAGCTTTCTTT. Its protein is CASSFLTGGNTEAFF.

This chain uses TRBV30 with TRBJ2-7, with D perhaps matching TRBD1 (6 bases). V lost 0 bases and J 0 bases, leaving 9 bases between the germline ends. The CDR3 loop spans 14 amino acids. Germline assignment: CDR1 GTSNPN and CDR2 SVGIG (reference sequence). The CDR3 protein is CAWSVQGNSYEQYF. The CDR3 region has the DNA TGTGCCTGGAGTGTACAGGGCAACTCCTACGAGCAGTACTTC.

The rearrangement links TRBV5-8 to TRBJ1-5, with D perhaps TRBD1 (6 bases). The germline CDR1 and CDR2 sequences are SGHTS and YDEGEE. The ends were cut back, 5 bases at V and 3 bases at J, with 12 bases in the middle. The CDR3 is made up of 14 amino acids. CDR3 DNA sequence: TGTGCCAGCAGAAACAGGGCCCTCAATCAGCCCCAGCATTTT. Translation: CASRNRALNQPQHF.